This is a list of T cell receptor beta chains from one sample in a study of regulatory T cells in long-lasting Graves disease. TCRdb re-called the multiplex PCR reads with MiXCR, one entry per CDR3 protein. The table includes under 300,000 distinct CDR3 sequences, 15% to 20% detected once. This same sample was also taken into another study, of T cells in Graves' hyperthyroidism and ophthalmopathy.

The material was peripheral blood mononuclear cells (PBMCs), obtained at new diagnosis, from a patient treated with antithyroid drugs. The source of these receptors is a woman in her 30s with Graves disease. Both conserved end residues are part of each CDR3. D genes are given only for firm matches. The size of a clone is reported for some rows only, either as once, few or many, or as a class for expanded clones.

TRBJ2-5	many	TRBV6-2/TRBV6-3	TRBD1	TGTGCCAGCAGGGGACAGCCTAAAGAGACCCAGTACTTC	CASRGQPKETQYF
TRBJ2-1	many	TRBV20-1	-	TGCAGTGCTGCCGACGGGGCCTCCTACAATGAGCAGTTCTTC	CSAADGASYNEQFF
TRBJ1-1	many	TRBV20-1	-	TGCAGTGCTTCGGGATACACTGAAGCTTTCTTT	CSASGYTEAFF
TRBJ1-5	many	TRBV6-1	TRBD1	TGTGCCGGAGGGGACAGCCAAAGGCCCCAGCATTTT	CAGGDSQRPQHF
TRBJ2-7	many	TRBV18	-	TGTGCCAGCTCCCTGCTGGGATCCTACGAGCAGTACTTC	CASSLLGSYEQYF
TRBJ1-1	many	TRBV7-9	-	TGTGCCAGCAGCTTAGTAAGCCGTTCGAAGAGCACTGAAGCTTTCTTT	CASSLVSRSKSTEAFF
TRBJ2-1	many	TRBV19	TRBD2	TGTGCCAGCACAACTAGCGGGGGGTACGGTGAGCAGTTCTTC	CASTTSGGYGEQFF
TRBJ1-5	many	TRBV2	-	TGTGCCAGCAGTGAAGCGGGACACAATAGCAATCAGCCCCAGCATTTT	CASSEAGHNSNQPQHF
TRBJ1-4	few	TRBV9	-	TGTGCCAGCAGCCAGGAGGGGGATGAAAAACTGTTTTTT	CASSQEGDEKLFF
TRBJ1-1	many	TRBV7-9	-	TGTGCCAGCAGCCTCGGGCCTCCCCTTACTGAAGCTTTCTTT	CASSLGPPLTEAFF
TRBJ2-3	many	TRBV4-2	TRBD2	TGTGCCAGCAGCCAAGATTCGCGGGGGGTCCGGGATACGCAGTATTTT	CASSQDSRGVRDTQYF
TRBJ2-7	many	TRBV7-9	-	TGTGCCAGCAGCTTAGCTGGGGAACCCCCCTACGAGCAGTACTTC	CASSLAGEPPYEQYF
TRBJ2-5	many	TRBV20-1	TRBD1	TGCAGTGCTTACCGGGACAGACAAGAGACCCAGTACTTC	CSAYRDRQETQYF
TRBJ1-6	many	TRBV3-1	TRBD1	TGTGCCAGCAGAGAAGACAGGGGGGGTAATTCACCCCTCCACTTT	CASREDRGGNSPLHF
TRBJ2-1	-	TRBV5-1	TRBD2	TGCGCCAGCAGCTTGGACCCAGCGGGGGGACATGAGCAGTTCTTC	CASSLDPAGGHEQFF
TRBJ1-1	many	TRBV7-9	-	TGTGCCAGCAGCTTAACCAGAAACACTGAAGCTTTCTTT	CASSLTRNTEAFF
TRBJ2-3	-	TRBV19	-	TGTGCCAGTAGTATTGAGATTGCTAGCACAGATACGCAGTATTTT	CASSIEIASTDTQYF
TRBJ1-6	many	TRBV10-3	TRBD1	TGTGCCATCAGCCCGATGGACAGGGAGAATTCACCCCTCCACTTT	CAISPMDRENSPLHF
TRBJ2-3	many	TRBV24-1	-	TGTGCCACCAGTGATTCCACTCACGCGTCTGGCACAGATACGCAGTATTTT	CATSDSTHASGTDTQYF
TRBJ1-1	many	TRBV4-1	TRBD1	TGCGCCAGCAGCCCCCCCGAGGGGGCGGTGGTTGGAGCTTTCTTT	CASSPPEGAVVGAFF
TRBJ2-4	many	TRBV7-2	-	TGTGCCAGCAGCTTAGTGCAGGTGGACATTCAGTACTTC	CASSLVQVDIQYF
TRBJ2-7	few	TRBV5-6	TRBD1	TGTGCCAGCAGCTTTCCGGGACAGGTCTATGAGCAGTACTTC	CASSFPGQVYEQYF
TRBJ1-5	many	TRBV7-8	-	TGTGCCAGCAGCTTAGGACGCAGGGTCGGCTATAGCAATCAGCCCCAGCATTTT	CASSLGRRVGYSNQPQHF
TRBJ2-1	many	TRBV5-4	-	TGTGCCAGCAGTTTTACAGCGGATGAGCAGTTCTTC	CASSFTADEQFF
TRBJ2-7	many	TRBV20-1	TRBD1	TGCAGTGCTTTTGAGGGGGACAGGGGCTTGCACGAGCAGTACTTC	CSAFEGDRGLHEQYF
TRBJ1-6	many	TRBV12-3/TRBV12-4	-	TGTGCCAGCAGTTTGCGTAGCTCCTATAATTCACCCCTCCACTTT	CASSLRSSYNSPLHF
TRBJ2-3	many	TRBV12-3/TRBV12-4	TRBD1	TGTGCCAGCAGTTTGAGGGACAGGGGCACAGATACGCAGTATTTT	CASSLRDRGTDTQYF
TRBJ1-2	many	TRBV18	-	TGTGCCAGCTCACGGAGTGACTCGCCCACCTATGGCTACACCTTC	CASSRSDSPTYGYTF
TRBJ1-2	many	TRBV12-3/TRBV12-4	TRBD1	TGTGCCAGCAGTCCCCTCCAGGGGGCCTGGGGTGGCTACACCTTC	CASSPLQGAWGGYTF
TRBJ2-2	many	TRBV5-1	-	TGCGCCAGCAGCACGACAGGAGCTAACACCGGGGAGCTGTTTTTT	CASSTTGANTGELFF
TRBJ1-1	few	TRBV29-1	-	TGCAGCGCCCGTGGAACATCAAGAGGCACTGAAGCTTTCTTT	CSARGTSRGTEAFF
TRBJ1-1	many	TRBV7-9	-	TGTGCCAGCAGCTTAGTTCCAAACTTGAACACTGAAGCTTTCTTT	CASSLVPNLNTEAFF
TRBJ2-1	many	TRBV6-2/TRBV6-3	TRBD2	TGTGCCAGCAGGGGGACTAGCGGGGGAACTCGGGGGCAGTTCTTC	CASRGTSGGTRGQFF
TRBJ1-3	few	TRBV28	TRBD1	TGTGCCAGCAGCCCATCCGGGACAGGGGTTGGAAACACCATATATTTT	CASSPSGTGVGNTIYF
TRBJ1-1	many	TRBV10-3	TRBD1	TGTGCCATCCAGACAGGGATGAACACTGAAGCTTTCTTT	CAIQTGMNTEAFF
TRBJ1-2	-	TRBV5-4	-	TGTGCCAGCAGCTTAACACCGGGGAGTAGCTATGGCTACACCTTC	CASSLTPGSSYGYTF
TRBJ1-5	many	TRBV3-1	-	TGTGCCAGCAGCCAAGAGGGGAGTCTGAGCAATCAGCCCCAGCATTTT	CASSQEGSLSNQPQHF
TRBJ2-3	many	TRBV7-2	-	TGTGCCAGCAGCCAAAAGCAGGTCGATACGCAGTATTTT	CASSQKQVDTQYF
TRBJ1-3	many	TRBV7-2	-	TGTGCCAGCAGCTTTGGTCCGAGAGGGGCGGGTGGAAACACCATATATTTT	CASSFGPRGAGGNTIYF
TRBJ1-1	many	TRBV7-8	-	TGTGCCAGCAGCTTAGTCCCCAGTCTGAACACTGAAGCTTTCTTT	CASSLVPSLNTEAFF
TRBJ2-3	many	TRBV20-1	TRBD2	TGCAGTGCTACCCCCGGGACTAGCGGGGGAGCTAGCACAGATACGCAGTATTTT	CSATPGTSGGASTDTQYF
TRBJ2-7	many	TRBV5-4	-	TGTGCCAGCAGTCCAGGGCCGGGGAAGTACGAGCAGTACTTC	CASSPGPGKYEQYF
TRBJ1-2	-	TRBV2	TRBD1	TGTGCCAGATACAGGGGGGAAGGCTACACCTTC	CARYRGEGYTF
TRBJ1-5	-	TRBV14	-	TGTGCCAGCAGCCAAGATGGTGGCCAGCCCCAGCATTTT	CASSQDGGQPQHF
TRBJ1-4	many	TRBV12-3/TRBV12-4	TRBD1	TGTGCCAGCAGTCCGCAACAGGGGCCTAATGAAAAACTGTTTTTT	CASSPQQGPNEKLFF
TRBJ1-1	many	TRBV12-3/TRBV12-4	-	TGTGCCAGCAGCCTTTCGGGGTTTGGCACTGAAGCTTTCTTT	CASSLSGFGTEAFF
TRBJ1-4	many	TRBV14	-	TGTGCCAGCAGCCAAGATCTTATCGGGCAGCGTAATGAAAAACTGTTTTTT	CASSQDLIGQRNEKLFF
TRBJ2-7	many	TRBV6-1	-	TGTGCCAGCAGCAAAACAAACATCTCCTACGAGCAGTACTTC	CASSKTNISYEQYF
TRBJ1-6	many	TRBV18	-	TGTGCCAGCTCACCGGGCAGAAACTATAATTCACCCCTCCACTTT	CASSPGRNYNSPLHF
TRBJ2-7	many	TRBV6-2/TRBV6-3	-	TGTGCCAGCAGTGCCGCAGGGGCTGCCTACGAGCAGTACTTC	CASSAAGAAYEQYF
TRBJ2-5	many	TRBV24-1	-	TGTGCCACCAGTGATGGGTACCAAGAGACCCAGTACTTC	CATSDGYQETQYF
TRBJ2-7	-	TRBV3-1	-	TGTGCCAGCAGCAAGGGTAGCGACAGCTCCTACGAGCAGTACTTC	CASSKGSDSSYEQYF
TRBJ2-1	many	TRBV20-1	-	TGCAGTGCTAGAGATATCGGGGGCTCGTCCTACAATGAGCAGTTCTTC	CSARDIGGSSYNEQFF
TRBJ1-2	few	TRBV6-5	TRBD1	TGTGCCAGCAGTTCCCTGGGACAGCGTTTGTCTAACTATGGCTACACCTTC	CASSSLGQRLSNYGYTF
TRBJ1-3	-	TRBV18	-	TGTGCCAGCTCTCAGACCACGGGGGGAACTGGAAACACCATATATTTT	CASSQTTGGTGNTIYF
TRBJ1-1	many	TRBV5-5	-	TGTGCCAGCAGCTTAACGACACCGAACACTGAAGCTTTCTTT	CASSLTTPNTEAFF
TRBJ2-7	many	TRBV20-1	TRBD1	TGCAGTGCTAGGAAGAGGGACAGTTCCTACGAGCAGTACTTC	CSARKRDSSYEQYF